Listed below are T cell receptor beta chains from one sample, sequenced in a study of blood T cell repertoires in COVID-19. Clones were read by immunoSEQ multiplex PCR, and TCRdb kept only the in-frame ones, dropping some. Found here are approximately 430,000 clones, about nine tenths of them singletons; the top ten hold around 1.4%. The sequencing sample was made of peripheral blood. The receptors were gathered from a woman younger than 45 with active or convalescent COVID-19. Both conserved end residues are part of each CDR3. Each record gives: V gene, D gene, clone size, J gene, CDR3 protein, CDR3 DNA. A D gene is named only where the DNA matches it firmly. Clone sizes are given selectively: once, few, many, or a class where the clone is expanded.

V: TRBV6-5
D: .
size: once
J: TRBJ2-7
CDR3: CASSYAGDNEQYF
DNA: TGTGCCAGCAGTTATGCAGGGGATAACGAGCAGTACTTC

V: TRBV7-6
D: .
size: .
J: TRBJ2-7
CDR3: CASSQSPGGEQYF
DNA: TGTGCCAGCAGCCAGTCCCCAGGTGGCGAGCAGTACTTC

V: TRBV5-4
D: TRBD1
size: .
J: TRBJ2-5
CDR3: CASSPGQGDQETQYF
DNA: TGTGCCAGCAGCCCTGGACAGGGGGATCAAGAGACCCAGTACTTC

V: TRBV7-8
D: TRBD2
size: .
J: TRBJ2-1
CDR3: CASSVPGTSIVNEQFF
DNA: TGTGCCAGCAGCGTCCCCGGGACTAGCATAGTCAATGAGCAGTTCTTC

V: TRBV19
D: TRBD1
size: .
J: TRBJ1-5
CDR3: CASSIAQGGASGNQPQHF
DNA: TGTGCCAGTAGTATCGCCCAAGGGGGCGCTTCTGGCAATCAGCCCCAGCATTTT

V: TRBV19
D: .
size: .
J: TRBJ2-3
CDR3: CASSPGTYTDTQYF
DNA: TGTGCCAGTAGCCCTGGGACATACACAGATACGCAGTATTTT

V: TRBV5-4
D: .
size: once
J: TRBJ2-3
CDR3: CASSTRGTDTQYF
DNA: TGTGCCAGCAGCACGAGAGGCACAGATACGCAGTATTTT

V: TRBV27
D: .
size: .
J: TRBJ1-4
CDR3: CASSLGGNNEKLFF
DNA: TGTGCCAGCAGCCTGGGGGGGAATAATGAAAAACTGTTTTTT

V: TRBV6-5
D: .
size: .
J: TRBJ1-6
CDR3: CASSYSIESPLHF
DNA: TGTGCCAGCAGTTACTCGATAGAATCACCCCTCCACTTT

V: TRBV6-5
D: TRBD1
size: .
J: TRBJ1-1
CDR3: CASGQGEGNTEAFF
DNA: TGTGCCAGCGGACAGGGTGAAGGAAACACTGAAGCTTTCTTT

V: TRBV9
D: .
size: .
J: TRBJ1-1
CDR3: CASSVVWPNTEAFF
DNA: TGTGCCAGCAGCGTAGTTTGGCCGAACACTGAAGCTTTCTTT

V: TRBV6-1
D: TRBD1
size: few
J: TRBJ1-5
CDR3: CASSGQGGLSNQPQHF
DNA: TGTGCCAGCAGTGGACAGGGGGGTCTTAGCAATCAGCCCCAGCATTTT

V: TRBV29-1
D: .
size: .
J: TRBJ2-6
CDR3: CSVEVRGGGANVLTF
DNA: TGCAGCGTTGAAGTCAGGGGTGGTGGGGCCAACGTCCTGACTTTC

V: TRBV5-5
D: .
size: .
J: TRBJ2-3
CDR3: CASSLVTPSQGSQYF
DNA: TGTGCCAGCAGCTTGGTTACCCCCTCGCAGGGGTCGCAGTATTTT